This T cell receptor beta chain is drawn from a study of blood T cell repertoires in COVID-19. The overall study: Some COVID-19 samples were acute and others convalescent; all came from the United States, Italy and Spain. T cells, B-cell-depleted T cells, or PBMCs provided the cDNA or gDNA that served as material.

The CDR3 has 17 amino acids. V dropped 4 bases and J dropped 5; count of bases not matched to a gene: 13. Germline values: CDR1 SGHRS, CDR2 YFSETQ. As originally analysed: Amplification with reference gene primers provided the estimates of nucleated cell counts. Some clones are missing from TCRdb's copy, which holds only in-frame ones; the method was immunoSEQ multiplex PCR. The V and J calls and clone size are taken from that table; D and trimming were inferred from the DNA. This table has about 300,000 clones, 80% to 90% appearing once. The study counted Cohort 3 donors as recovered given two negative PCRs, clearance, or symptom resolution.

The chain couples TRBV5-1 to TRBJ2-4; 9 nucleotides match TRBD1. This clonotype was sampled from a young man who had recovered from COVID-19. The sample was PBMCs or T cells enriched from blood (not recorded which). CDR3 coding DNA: TGCGCCAGCAGCCGGGGACAGGGAGCATCAGGGGAAAACATTCAGTACTTC. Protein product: CASSRGQGASGENIQYF.